Each of the 23 T cell receptor beta chains below was sequenced from the same sample in a study of blood T cells in healthy people across ages. The authors ran a second PCR of 7 to 11 cycles using a sample-barcoded 5' primer and a J-beta primer mix. Via MiXCR, TCRdb re-called the 5' RACE reads, giving one row per CDR3 protein. The profile shows about 780,000 distinct CDR3 sequences, about 46% of them singletons. Sequencing used blood. These receptors were obtained from a man aged 80 or over in good health.

This clonotype appeared many times. The genes are TRBV10-3 and TRBJ2-5; TRBD2 aligns across 9 bases. This CDR3 has 16 amino acids. Germline trimming cut 3 bases from V and 4 bases from J; bases unmatched to any gene: 9. CDR1 ENHRY and CDR2 SYGVKD come from the germline V gene. The CDR3 DNA follows: TGTGCCATCAGTGACGGATTAGCGGGAGAGGGAGAGACCCAGTACTTC. Protein sequence: CAISDGLAGEGETQYF.

V gene TRBV5-5 combines with J gene TRBJ1-2; 9 nucleotides agree with TRBD1. Germline V gene data show CDR1 as SGHKS and CDR2 as YYEKEE (reference sequence). The CDR3 totals 12 residues. The ends lost 4 bases at V and 7 bases at J; junction bases unmatched: 2. The chain's CDR3 is CASSRTGVGYTF. The CDR3 nucleotides read TGTGCCAGCAGCCGGACAGGGGTTGGCTACACCTTC.

CDR3 in DNA: TGTGCCACCAGTGATGGGACTAGCGGGAGTACCCCCCATGAGCAGTACTTC. Its protein is CATSDGTSGSTPHEQYF. The J gene is TRBJ2-7, the V gene TRBV24-1; 14 bases line up with TRBD2. CDR3 length: 17 residues. Trimming at V came to 3 bases and at J to 7 bases, leaving 10 bases not matched to a gene. In germline, CDR1 is KGHDR, CDR2 SFDVKD.

The CDR3 sequence: CAISRETNEKLFF. The CDR3 coding sequence is TGTGCCATCAGCAGGGAGACTAATGAAAAACTGTTTTTT. The chain couples TRBV10-3 to TRBJ1-4; possible D gene TRBD1, 5 bases. The V gene lost 6 bases and the J gene lost 2 bases, with 7 bases spanning the gap. Germline CDR1 and CDR2: ENHRY and SYGVKD. The length of the CDR3 is 13 residues.

The chain is built from TRBV7-8 and TRBJ2-1, with 7 bases identical to TRBD2. The CDR3 runs to 17 residues. V shed 3 bases and J 4 bases; nucleotides not matched to a gene: 12. The germline CDR1 and CDR2 sequences are SGHVS and FQNEAQ. The CDR3 reads CASSFRNREVKYNEQFF. CDR3 coding DNA: TGTGCCAGCAGCTTTCGAAACCGGGAGGTGAAATACAATGAGCAGTTCTTC.

CDR3 bases: TGTGCCAGCAGCTCCACGCCAGGGGGGCCCAGTAACTATGGCTACACCTTC. Translation gives CASSSTPGGPSNYGYTF. The gene calls are TRBV11-2 and TRBJ1-2; the match to TRBD1 covers 7 bases. Trimming took 4 bases from V and 1 from J; bases not matched to a gene: 12. CDR1 and CDR2 (germline): SGHAT, FQNNGV. This CDR3 contains 17 residues.

This clonotype was detected many times. This sequence joins TRBV6-1 and TRBJ2-7, with 8 bases matching TRBD1. The CDR3 is 15 residues long. CDR1 is MNHNS and CDR2 is SASEGT in the germline V gene. The V gene end was trimmed by 10 bases and the J gene end by 1 base; junction bases not matched to a gene: 12. The CDR3 bases are TGTGCCACCGCCCCGGGACAGGCCCTATCCTACGAGCAGTACTTC. Protein product: CATAPGQALSYEQYF.

CDR3 DNA: TGTGCCACCAGTGCGACAGGGGGCACGCGACCAGATACGCAGTATTTT. Translation gives CATSATGGTRPDTQYF. The genes are TRBV24-1 and TRBJ2-3; 10 bases match TRBD1. The germline V gene encodes CDR1 KGHDR and CDR2 SFDVKD. V dropped 5 bases and J dropped 4; count of bases not matched to a gene: 8. The CDR3 is 16 residues long.

The rearrangement links TRBV24-1 to TRBJ2-5; no definite D call. The germline CDR1 and CDR2 sequences are KGHDR and SFDVKD. The CDR3 sequence is 13 residues long. Trimming cost V 3 bases and J 3 bases, with 7 bases left between them. This CDR3 is CATSDVGKETQYF. The CDR3 DNA reads TGTGCCACCAGTGATGTGGGAAAAGAGACCCAGTACTTC.

On this clonotype itself: Possible read error: a much larger clone is one base away. The chain is built from TRBV29-1 and TRBJ2-7, with a weak D call TRBD1 (5 bases). Germline V gene data show CDR1 as SQVTM and CDR2 as ANQGSEA. The CDR3 has 11 residues. Trimming shortened V by 7 bases and J by 6 bases, and 13 bases separated the two germline ends. CDR3 residues: CSGRRASEQYF. The DNA of the CDR3 is TGCAGCGGTCGCAGGGCATCCGAGCAGTACTTC.

This clonotype was found a few times. V usage is TRBV7-3 and J usage is TRBJ1-2; 7 nucleotides match TRBD1. Germline V gives CDR1 SGHTA, CDR2 FQGTGA. This CDR3 region has 13 residues. V was clipped by 3 bases and J by 6 bases; unmatched bases: 4. The CDR3 coding sequence is TGTGCCAGCAGCTTCGCAGGGGGAAATGGCTACACCTTC. It specifies CASSFAGGNGYTF.

The chain carries TRBV4-2 and TRBJ2-1; 9 positions match TRBD1. J lost 3 bases, V lost 4 bases, and 4 bases had no gene match. Germline V CDR1 and CDR2: LGHNA, YNFKEQ. The CDR3 has 15 amino acids. The CDR3 loop is CASSPPGQGYNEQFF. In DNA form, the CDR3 reads TGTGCCAGCAGCCCGCCGGGACAGGGCTACAATGAGCAGTTCTTC.

To note about this clonotype: Compared with germline, one end of the junction differs, possibly owing to a read error. The rearrangement joins TRBV20-1 to TRBJ2-1; the match to TRBD2 covers 12 bases. Germline V gives CDR1 DFQATT, CDR2 SNEGSKA (reference sequence). The CDR3 is made up of 16 amino acids. For the CDR3, the DNA is TGCAGTGCTAGCGCTAGCGGGGGGGCGGGCTACAATGAGCAGTTTTTC. This translates into CSASASGGAGYNEQFF.

The gene calls are TRBV24-1 and TRBJ1-4; possibly TRBD1 for D (6 bases). Germline V gives CDR1 KGHDR, CDR2 SFDVKD. The CDR3 has 15 amino acids. V lost 0 bases, J lost 7 bases, and 11 bases lay in between. CDR3 sequence: CATSDLPQGGEKLFF. The CDR3 coding sequence is TGTGCCACCAGTGATTTGCCACAGGGAGGTGAAAAACTGTTTTTT.

Turning to this clonotype: A much larger clone differs by one base, so this may be a read error. The chain employs TRBV5-4 and TRBJ2-5; the D is unclear. This CDR3 is 12 amino acids long. V was trimmed by 3 bases and J by 7 bases, leaving 10 bases between them. Germline-derived CDR1 and CDR2 are SGHNT and YYREEE (reference sequence). CDR3 region: CASSSPRWTQYF. As DNA, the CDR3 is TGTGCCAGCAGCTCCCCCCGCTGGACCCAGTACTTC.

This clonotype was recorded a few times. The chain carries TRBV20-1 and TRBJ2-7; D is unclear. V was cut by 6 bases and J by 3 bases, with 15 bases left in between. Looked up from germline, CDR1 is DFQATT and CDR2 is SNEGSKA (reference sequence). The CDR3 totals 13 residues. The CDR3 loop reads CSAATRVDYEQYF. The CDR3, as DNA: TGCAGTGCCGCCACAAGGGTCGACTACGAGCAGTACTTC.

This clonotype was observed a handful of times. V and J are TRBV12-3 or TRBV12-4 and TRBJ1-4; D is possibly TRBD1 (5 bases). V was clipped by 5 bases and J by 11 bases, with 18 bases between them. This CDR3 has 14 amino acids. In nucleotides, the CDR3 is TGTGCCAGCAGTCCGACTGCGCTAGAGGGGAAACTGTTTTTT. Amino acids: CASSPTALEGKLFF.

The chain joins TRBV24-1 to TRBJ1-2, with 8 positions matching TRBD1. Germline trimming cut 6 bases from V and 3 bases from J; bases unmatched to any gene: 14. Germline lookup yields CDR1 KGHDR and CDR2 SFDVKD. The CDR3 runs to 17 residues. CDR3 DNA: TGTGCCACCAGTACCAGGGGACAGGCGGGGGCTGACTATGGCTACACCTTC. Amino acids: CATSTRGQAGADYGYTF.

The chain couples TRBV20-1 to TRBJ2-1; D unresolved. CDR3 length equals 15 residues. V was cut by 2 bases and J by 0 bases, with 11 bases left in between. The germline gives CDR1 DFQATT, CDR2 SNEGSKA (reference sequence). The CDR3 protein is CSARKGRSSYNEQFF. The DNA of the CDR3 is TGCAGTGCTAGAAAGGGCCGGAGCTCCTACAATGAGCAGTTCTTC.

This sequence joins TRBV30 and TRBJ2-3; maybe TRBD2 (5 bases). Trimming pared 5 bases from V and 2 bases from J, leaving 14 bases between. This CDR3 spans 14 amino acids. Germline V gene sequence: CDR1 GTSNPN, CDR2 SVGIG (reference sequence). CDR3 loop: CAWPYRDVTDTQYF. As DNA, the CDR3 is TGTGCCTGGCCCTACCGGGATGTCACAGATACGCAGTATTTT.

V gene TRBV3-1 combines with J gene TRBJ2-1; 11 bases are shared with TRBD2. CDR1 and CDR2 (germline): LGHDT, YNNKEL (reference sequence). The CDR3 is 16 amino acids. V lost 4 bases to trimming and J lost 4 bases; unmatched junction nucleotides: 6. CDR3 bases: TGTGCCAGCAGCCGAGGACTAGCGGGTATTTACAATGAGCAGTTCTTC. This translates into CASSRGLAGIYNEQFF.

The table lists this clonotype with many counts. J is TRBJ2-7 and V is TRBV20-1, with 7 bases aligning to TRBD1. CDR1 is DFQATT and CDR2 is SNEGSKA in the germline V gene (reference sequence). After removal of 5 bases from V and 1 base from J, the junction contained 8 bases not matched to a gene. This CDR3 is 14 amino acids long. In nucleotides, the CDR3 is TGCAGTGCTTACGGACAGGCCAAGTCCTACGAGCAGTACTTC. As protein: CSAYGQAKSYEQYF.

The rearrangement links TRBV3-1 to TRBJ1-2, with D unclear. With 0 bases removed from V and 4 bases from J, the gap between germline ends came to 12 bases. The CDR3 totals 15 residues. Germline V gene lookup returns CDR1 LGHDT and CDR2 YNNKEL (reference sequence). This CDR3 is CASSQDPRFTYGYTF. DNA for the CDR3: TGTGCCAGCAGCCAAGACCCCAGATTCACCTATGGCTACACCTTC.